This passage covers 32 T cell receptor beta chains from one sample sequenced in a study of T cells after yellow fever vaccination. TCRdb analysed the 5' RACE reads with MiXCR anew, one entry per CDR3 protein. The sample records a few hundred thousand distinct CDR3 sequences, approximately 13% being singletons. The sequenced sample was CD4+ T cells sorted from PBMCs, obtained 45 days after the yellow fever booster vaccination. Every receptor here comes from a man aged 25-45 years who received the YFV17D yellow fever vaccine.

The rearrangement joins TRBV20-1 to TRBJ1-2; the D is unclear. CDR3 size: 14 residues. V was trimmed by 1 base and J by 6 bases, leaving 15 bases between them. Germline CDR1 is DFQATT and CDR2 is SNEGSKA (reference sequence). Here the CDR3 reads CSARVTPTVHGYTF. In DNA, the CDR3 is TGCAGTGCTAGAGTTACTCCCACAGTCCATGGCTACACCTTC.

This clonotype came up a few times. The chain uses TRBV20-1 and TRBJ2-3; D gene uncertain. CDR3 length: 11 residues. V was shortened by 7 bases and J by 6 bases, with 11 bases between the two germline ends. In germline, CDR1 is DFQATT, CDR2 SNEGSKA (reference sequence). The DNA of the CDR3 is TGCAGTGGCAACCTGCTGGATACGCAGTATTTT. Amino acids: CSGNLLDTQYF.

A few counts support this clonotype. The chain recombines TRBV5-1 with TRBJ2-5; TRBD1 aligns across 8 bases. The CDR3 sequence is 13 residues long. Germline CDR1 and CDR2: SGHRS and YFSETQ. The junction had 9 bases not matched to a gene; V was cut back by 9 bases and J by 5 bases. The CDR3 DNA follows: TGCGCCACGGCGGACAGGGACGGGGAGACCCAGTACTTC. It specifies CATADRDGETQYF.

In its sample, this clonotype was seen a few times. The rearrangement uses TRBV5-1 and TRBJ2-1; a possible D gene is TRBD2 (7 bases). Germline CDR1 SGHRS, CDR2 YFSETQ. The CDR3 is 14 amino acids. V was clipped by 4 bases and J by 8 bases, with 16 bases between them. CDR3 amino acids: CASSLGGGGDEQFF. CDR3 bases: TGCGCCAGCAGCCTGGGGGGGGGCGGGGATGAGCAGTTCTTC. The whole variable domain, filled in from reference TRBV5-1 and TRBJ2-1, reads KAGVTQTPRYLIKTRGQQVTLSCSPISGHRSVSWYQQTPGQGLQFLFEYFSETQRNKGNFPGRFSGRQFSNSRSEMNVSTLELGDSALYLCASSLGGGGDEQFFGPGTRLTVL.

The sample holds a few counts of this clonotype. The chain combines TRBV12-3 or TRBV12-4 with TRBJ2-7; TRBD2 might be the D (5 bases). The CDR3 length is 13 residues. Trimming removed 5 bases at V and 3 bases at J, with 11 bases between. CDR3 DNA sequence: TGTGCCAGCAGTAAAACCGGGAACTACGAGCAGTACTTC. Encoded protein: CASSKTGNYEQYF.

The genes are TRBV20-1 and TRBJ2-3, with D perhaps TRBD2 (6 bases). The CDR3 extends over 11 amino acids. The V gene lost 7 bases and the J gene lost 4 bases, with 9 bases spanning the gap. Looked up from germline, CDR1 is DFQATT and CDR2 is SNEGSKA (reference sequence). In nucleotides, the CDR3 is TGCAGTGGATCTAGCGCAGATACGCAGTATTTT. Its translation: CSGSSADTQYF.

The chain joins TRBV4-1 to TRBJ2-5; 13 positions match TRBD2. The CDR3 totals 21 residues. J was trimmed by 3 bases and V by 1 base; bases with no gene match: 17. The germline V gene has CDR1 MGHRA and CDR2 YSYEKL. This chain's CDR3 is CASSQGTSGSRARGEKETQYF. The DNA for the CDR3 is TGCGCCAGCAGCCAAGGGACTAGCGGGAGTAGGGCACGAGGAGAAAAAGAGACCCAGTACTTC.

This clonotype was observed at least ten times. The chain recombines TRBV12-3 or TRBV12-4 with TRBJ2-7; TRBD1 matches 7 bases. V shed 6 bases and J 3 bases; nucleotides not matched to a gene: 5. The CDR3 length is 13 residues. CDR3 region: CASRVGQDYEQYF. The DNA of the CDR3 is TGTGCCAGCAGAGTCGGACAGGACTACGAGCAGTACTTC.

This clonotype came up a few times. The rearrangement links TRBV10-3 to TRBJ1-2; D not resolved. V shed 4 bases and J shed 4 bases, with 16 bases lying between them. The CDR3 has 15 residues. Germline CDR1 reads ENHRY; CDR2 reads SYGVKD. CDR3 sequence reads: CAISGNTGESYGYTF. The CDR3 nucleotides read TGTGCCATCAGTGGGAACACCGGGGAGAGCTATGGCTACACCTTC.

The V call is TRBV20-1, the J call TRBJ2-1, with TRBD1 matching over 7 bases. The V gene's germline CDR1 is DFQATT and CDR2 SNEGSKA (reference sequence). The CDR3 is 10 residues long. This CDR3 reads CSPARTGQFF. The CDR3 coding sequence is TGCAGCCCAGCGAGGACAGGGCAGTTCTTC.

The V call is TRBV5-5, the J call TRBJ1-5; D may be TRBD1 (5 bases). The CDR3 runs 16 residues. Germline CDR1 reads SGHKS; CDR2 reads YYEKEE (reference sequence). Trimming removed 4 bases from V and 2 bases from J, with 16 bases in between. CDR3: CASSAGEGRGNQPQHF. The CDR3 DNA reads as TGTGCCAGCAGCGCCGGAGAGGGCAGGGGCAATCAGCCCCAGCATTTT.

The genes are TRBV4-2 and TRBJ1-1; D gene unclear. Trimming pared 0 bases from V and 0 bases from J, leaving 11 bases between. The V gene's germline CDR1 is LGHNA and CDR2 YNFKEQ. CDR3 length: 16 amino acids. Here the CDR3 reads CASSQEVGILNTEAFF. CDR3 DNA: TGTGCCAGCAGCCAAGAGGTTGGCATTCTGAACACTGAAGCTTTCTTT.

This clonotype was seen a few times. This rearrangement joins TRBV10-3 to TRBJ2-7; D may be TRBD1 or TRBD2 (5 bases each). The CDR3 length is 14 residues. In germline, CDR1 is ENHRY, CDR2 SYGVKD. Trimming stripped 7 bases from V and 5 bases from J, with 18 bases between. The CDR3 DNA reads as TGTGCCATCACTGCGATGGACTGGGGCCACGAGCAGTACTTC. This codes for CAITAMDWGHEQYF.

The chain employs TRBV12-3 or TRBV12-4 and TRBJ2-7, with D tentatively TRBD2 (6 bases). Trimming took off 6 bases at V and 6 bases at J, with 9 bases between the two ends. CDR3 size: 11 residues. As DNA, the CDR3 is TGTGCCAGCAGCCGGGACTCCGAGCAGTACTTC. This sequence encodes CASSRDSEQYF.

The J gene is TRBJ2-7, the V gene TRBV28; D remains unclear. Germline V gives CDR1 MDHEN, CDR2 SYDVKM. Deletions cut 4 bases from V and 6 bases from J, with 10 bases between. The CDR3 runs to 12 residues. This CDR3 is CASSSRALEQYF. The CDR3 DNA sequence: TGTGCCAGCAGTTCCCGGGCCCTCGAGCAGTACTTC.

This clonotype was recorded a few times. The chain employs TRBV9 and TRBJ2-4; 11 bases are a match to TRBD1. V lost 3 bases and J lost 8; bases outside the gene matches: 4. Germline V lookup: CDR1 SGDLS, CDR2 YYNGEE. CDR3 length: 14 amino acids. CDR3 loop: CASSARTGGDIQYF. For the CDR3, the DNA is TGTGCCAGCAGCGCTCGGACAGGGGGCGACATTCAGTACTTC.

This chain uses TRBV4-1 with TRBJ2-2; unclear D gene. CDR3 length equals 14 residues. Germline V CDR1 and CDR2: MGHRA, YSYEKL. The V end was cut by 0 bases, the J end by 3 bases, with 5 bases between. CDR3 DNA sequence: TGCGCCAGCAGCCAAGAAGCCCACACCGGGGAGCTGTTTTTT. Translated, it gives CASSQEAHTGELFF.

This clonotype was detected a few times. The rearrangement uses TRBV6-5 and TRBJ1-2; TRBD1 matches at 7 bases. J gave up 3 bases and V 8 bases, and 9 bases lay outside the gene matches. The CDR3 runs 14 residues. Germline V CDR1 and CDR2: MNHEY, SVGAGI. The CDR3 loop reads CASRIAGGDYGYTF. CDR3 in DNA: TGTGCCAGCCGCATCGCAGGGGGGGACTATGGCTACACCTTC.

The chain employs TRBV20-1 and TRBJ2-1; 13 positions agree with TRBD2. Per germline, CDR1 DFQATT and CDR2 SNEGSKA (reference sequence). Germline trimming cut 3 bases from V and 6 bases from J; bases unmatched to any gene: 5. The CDR3 extends over 15 amino acids. The CDR3 is CSARSGTSGTNEQFF. CDR3 DNA sequence: TGCAGTGCTAGGTCTGGGACTAGCGGGACCAATGAGCAGTTCTTC.

This clonotype was counted many times. This rearrangement joins TRBV29-1 to TRBJ2-2, with D maybe TRBD1 (6 bases). CDR1 and CDR2 from the germline V gene are SQVTM and ANQGSEA. Trimming pared 1 base from V and 9 bases from J, leaving 15 bases between. There are 14 residues in the CDR3. CDR3 residues: CSVEGQKQGRELFF. Here the CDR3 DNA reads TGCAGCGTTGAAGGGCAGAAACAGGGAAGGGAGCTGTTTTTT.

The V call is TRBV7-2, the J call TRBJ2-7; D remains unclear. V was clipped by 4 bases and J by 5 bases, with 9 bases between them. The CDR3 is made up of 12 amino acids. In germline, CDR1 is SGHTA, CDR2 FQGNSA. The CDR3 DNA is TGTGCCAGCAGCTCCCGTAATAACGAGCAGTACTTC. It yields the protein CASSSRNNEQYF.

This clonotype was picked up a small number of times. The J gene is TRBJ2-7, the V gene TRBV12-3 or TRBV12-4; 8 bases match TRBD1. CDR3 length: 16 residues. V lost 8 bases and J lost 2; bases outside the gene matches: 14. CDR3 sequence: CASLGPRKTGAYEQYF. CDR3 coding DNA: TGTGCCAGCTTAGGCCCACGCAAGACAGGGGCCTACGAGCAGTACTTC.

The V and J genes are TRBV18 and TRBJ2-1; 8 bases match TRBD1. V lost 6 bases and J lost 3; bases outside the gene matches: 7. CDR1 and CDR2 from the germline V gene are KGHSH and LQKENI. This CDR3 comprises 15 residues. In DNA form, the CDR3 reads TGTGCCAGCTCCGAGCAGGGGGCTTTCTACAATGAGCAGTTCTTC. Residues: CASSEQGAFYNEQFF. Full variable domain (remainder filled in from reference TRBV18 and TRBJ2-1): NAGVMQNPRHLVRRRGQEARLRCSPMKGHSHVYWYRQLPEEGLKFMVYLQKENIIDESGMPKERFSAEFPKEGPSILRIQQVVRGDSAAYFCASSEQGAFYNEQFFGPGTRLTVL.

This rearrangement joins TRBV20-1 to TRBJ2-5; perhaps TRBD2 as D (5 bases). V was trimmed by 4 bases and J by 5 bases, leaving 11 bases between them. Per germline, CDR1 DFQATT and CDR2 SNEGSKA (reference sequence). The CDR3 has 12 residues. The CDR3 spells CSATDYPETQYF. The CDR3 DNA reads as TGCAGTGCTACAGACTACCCCGAGACCCAGTACTTC.

This clonotype was seen only a few times. The genes are TRBV29-1 and TRBJ1-1; TRBD1 might be the D (5 bases). V lost 7 bases and J lost 4, with 13 bases in between. The CDR3 has 12 amino acids. Looked up from germline, CDR1 is SQVTM and CDR2 is ANQGSEA. CDR3 in DNA: TGCAGCGCTTACTCGCAGGGCACTGAAGCTTTCTTT. The encoded protein is CSAYSQGTEAFF.

The V and J genes are TRBV20-1 and TRBJ1-1; no definite D call. Germline assignment: CDR1 DFQATT and CDR2 SNEGSKA (reference sequence). The V and J ends lost 3 bases and 0 bases respectively, with 8 bases between them. The CDR3 spans 13 residues. CDR3 sequence (DNA): TGCAGTGCTAGTAAGCCGATGAACACTGAAGCTTTCTTT. Its protein product is CSASKPMNTEAFF.

The rearrangement links TRBV20-1 to TRBJ2-7; D uncertain. Germline lookup yields CDR1 DFQATT and CDR2 SNEGSKA (reference sequence). V dropped 5 bases and J dropped 3 bases, with 8 bases sitting between them. This CDR3 contains 11 residues. CDR3 residues: CSAPKYYEQYF. The DNA of the CDR3 is TGCAGTGCTCCAAAATACTACGAGCAGTACTTC.

This clonotype was observed a handful of times. CDR3 amino acids: CASSRGQGSPYEQYF. As DNA, the CDR3 is TGTGCCAGCAGCCGAGGACAGGGATCTCCCTACGAGCAGTACTTC. The chain recombines TRBV3-1 with TRBJ2-7, with TRBD1 identical over 8 bases. Germline V lookup: CDR1 LGHDT, CDR2 YNNKEL (reference sequence). The J segment lost 2 bases and the V segment lost 4 bases, leaving 7 bases of the junction unmatched. The CDR3 is made up of 15 amino acids.

This clonotype was detected a few times. This chain connects TRBV9 to TRBJ2-7; D possibly corresponds to TRBD1 (5 bases). Germline assignment: CDR1 SGDLS and CDR2 YYNGEE. The CDR3 loop spans 15 amino acids. V shed 1 base and J shed 1 base, with 12 bases lying between them. As DNA, the CDR3 is TGTGCCAGCAGCGTAACAACAGGAGAGTCCTACGAGCAGTACTTC. It is translated as CASSVTTGESYEQYF.

The chain links TRBV29-1 to TRBJ2-1; D is perhaps TRBD1 (5 bases). The CDR3 runs to 11 residues. The V end lost 1 base, the J end lost 9 bases, and 7 bases lay between the germline ends. CDR1 and CDR2 (germline): SQVTM, ANQGSEA. The CDR3 sequence is CSVEGQGEQFF. The DNA of the CDR3 is TGCAGCGTTGAAGGGCAGGGTGAGCAGTTCTTC.

This clonotype was counted a few times. CDR3 nucleotide sequence: TGTGCCAGCAGCGTAGATAGGCGCTACAATGAGCAGTTCTTC. Amino acids: CASSVDRRYNEQFF. The genes are TRBV9 and TRBJ2-1; D is unresolved. Per the germline V gene, CDR1 is SGDLS and CDR2 is YYNGEE. The CDR3 runs to 14 residues. V was clipped by 0 bases and J by 3 bases, with 7 bases between them.

V usage is TRBV20-1 and J usage is TRBJ1-2, with D possibly TRBD1 on 5 matching bases. Trimming shortened V by 2 bases and J by 4 bases, and 14 bases separated the two germline ends. The CDR3 contains 14 residues. From germline, CDR1 is DFQATT and CDR2 SNEGSKA (reference sequence). This CDR3 reads CSARNRDHAYGYTF. Here the CDR3 DNA reads TGCAGTGCTAGAAACCGGGACCATGCCTATGGCTACACCTTC.